The entry below describes one T cell receptor beta chain. Its antigen is undetermined. This entry is derived from a study of radiation and T cells in renal cell carcinoma. Stated treatment: 15 Gy SBRT to primary tumor, nephrectomy 4 weeks later. Some clones are missing from TCRdb's copy, which holds only in-frame ones; the method was immunoSEQ multiplex PCR. The table shows 10,000 to 15,000 clones, with about 33% occurring only once. The CDR3 loop spans 16 amino acids. Unmatched junction bases numbered 9, after V lost 2 bases and J lost 4 bases. In germline, CDR1 is SGHVS, CDR2 FQNEAQ. Study outcomes and limitations: Top tumor clonotypes rose in blood 2 weeks post-radiation, then contracted.

This chain uses TRBV7-8 with TRBJ2-3; TRBD1 aligns across 7 bases. The sequence came from a man aged 55-75 years with renal cell carcinoma. The sequences come from tumor tissue, collected from a patient whose treatment included radiotherapy and nephrectomy. In DNA, the CDR3 is TGTGCCAGCAGCTTATTAGGGGGCCTGGTCGCAGATACGCAGTATTTT. Translation gives CASSLLGGLVADTQYF.